These 2 T cell receptor beta chains were sequenced from one sample in a study of OX40 agonist ivuxolimab in advanced cancers. TCRdb's copy holds only in-frame clones and misses some; the assay was immunoSEQ multiplex PCR. In the table there are some 97,000 clones, around 91% of which are singletons. Material: CD4+ or CD8+ T cells sorted from blood, obtained in a trial of the OX40 agonist ivuxolimab. Receptors originate from an adult with an advanced solid tumor such as melanoma, head and neck, liver or kidney cancer.

This chain joins TRBV19 and TRBJ1-1; TRBD1 matches 7 bases. The junction had 9 bases not matched to a gene; V was cut back by 5 bases and J by 0 bases. CDR3 size: 16 residues. Germline CDR1 and CDR2: LNHDA and SQIVND (reference sequence). The chain's CDR3 is CASSSRQGPMNTEAFF. As DNA, the CDR3 is TGTGCCAGTAGTTCCCGACAGGGCCCTATGAACACTGAAGCTTTCTTT.

The chain links TRBV13 to TRBJ2-1; TRBD2 agrees at 14 bases. There are 15 residues in the CDR3. Germline V gene sequence: CDR1 PRHDT, CDR2 FYEKMQ (reference sequence). With V trimmed by 5 bases and J by 9 bases, 6 bases remained unmatched. The CDR3: CASSRRLAGGREQFF. The CDR3 nucleotides read TGTGCCAGCAGCCGCCGACTAGCGGGGGGGCGTGAGCAGTTCTTC. Drawing the rest from reference TRBV13 and TRBJ2-1, the complete variable domain is AAGVIQSPRHLIKEKRETATLKCYPIPRHDTVYWYQQGPGQDPQFLISFYEKMQSDKGSIPDRFSAQQFSDYHSELNMSSLELGDSALYFCASSRRLAGGREQFFGPGTRLTVL.